This TCR beta chain was sequenced for a study of blood T cell repertoires in COVID-19. Profiling relied on immunoSEQ multiplex PCR, and the TCRdb table lists in-frame clones only, not all of them. The table includes about 220,000 clones, 65% to 90% detected once. CDR1 MNHEY and CDR2 SMNVEV come from the germline V gene (reference sequence). Losses at the gene ends were 5 bases for V and 2 bases for J; bases not matched to a gene: 18. There are 20 residues in the CDR3. This TCR derives from a human donor in a cohort sampled during active COVID-19. This rearrangement joins TRBV27 to TRBJ2-6; 7 nucleotides align to TRBD2. What was sequenced was peripheral blood. In DNA, the CDR3 is TGTGCCAGCAGTCCCCTACCCCGGGACTATTCCCCCCCTGGGGCCAACGTCCTGACTTTC. It encodes CASSPLPRDYSPPGANVLTF. Full variable domain (remainder filled in from reference TRBV27 and TRBJ2-6): EAQVTQNPRYLITVTGKKLTVTCSQNMNHEYMSWYRQDPGLGLRQIYYSMNVEVTDKGDVPEGYKVSRKEKRNFPLILESPSPNQTSLYFCASSPLPRDYSPPGANVLTFGAGSRLTVL.